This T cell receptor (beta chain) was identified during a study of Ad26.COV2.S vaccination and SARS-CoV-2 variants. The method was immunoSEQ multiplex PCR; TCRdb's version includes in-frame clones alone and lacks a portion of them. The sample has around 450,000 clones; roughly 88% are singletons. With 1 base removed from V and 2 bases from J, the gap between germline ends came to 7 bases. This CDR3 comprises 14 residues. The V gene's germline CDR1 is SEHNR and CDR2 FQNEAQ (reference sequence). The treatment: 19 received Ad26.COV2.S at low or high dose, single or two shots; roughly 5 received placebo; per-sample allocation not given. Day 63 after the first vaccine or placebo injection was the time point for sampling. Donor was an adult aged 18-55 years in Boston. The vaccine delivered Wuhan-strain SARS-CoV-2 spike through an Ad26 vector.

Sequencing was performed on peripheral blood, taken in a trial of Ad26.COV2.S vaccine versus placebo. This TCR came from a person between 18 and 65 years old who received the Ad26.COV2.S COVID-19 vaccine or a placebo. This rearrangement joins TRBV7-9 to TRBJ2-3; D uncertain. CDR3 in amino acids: CASSLEGNTDTQYF. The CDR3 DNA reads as TGTGCCAGCAGCTTAGAGGGAAACACAGATACGCAGTATTTT.